One and the same sample provided the 32 T cell receptor beta chains below, sequenced in a study of CD8 T cells in Susac syndrome. RNA, at about 0.45 to 1 ug, was reverse transcribed with random hexamers. TCRdb processed the immunoSEQ multiplex PCR reads anew with MiXCR; each CDR3 protein has one entry. The table shows tens of thousands of distinct CDR3 sequences, with 85% to 95% occurring only once. The sample consisted of CD4+ T cells from PBMCs. The receptors stem from a human donor with Susac syndrome.

The chain carries TRBV20-1 and TRBJ1-6, with D perhaps matching TRBD1 (5 bases). The CDR3 length is 13 residues. Germline values: CDR1 DFQATT, CDR2 SNEGSKA (reference sequence). The V and J ends lost 6 bases and 14 bases respectively, with 20 bases between them. CDR3 nucleotides: TGCAGTGCGACCGGGACGGCACAGTCTTCCCTCCACTTT. As protein: CSATGTAQSSLHF.

The J gene is TRBJ2-1, the V gene TRBV6-6; the match to TRBD2 covers 9 bases. This CDR3 has 16 residues. V was pared by 2 bases and J by 7 bases, with 9 bases of the junction left unmatched. Per germline, CDR1 MNHNY and CDR2 SVGAGI (reference sequence). This CDR3 reads CASSYRAGGRRNEQFF. DNA of the CDR3: TGTGCCAGCAGTTACCGAGCGGGAGGACGACGGAATGAGCAGTTCTTC.

The chain employs TRBV20-1 and TRBJ1-2; no definite D call. Between the trimmed V and J ends, which lost 3 bases and 8 bases, there was a span of 10 bases. Germline V gives CDR1 DFQATT, CDR2 SNEGSKA (reference sequence). This CDR3 region has 11 residues. CDR3 DNA: TGCAGTGCTAGGGAGGGAGGGGGCTACACCTTC. Its translation is CSAREGGGYTF.

The rearrangement links TRBV27 to TRBJ1-1; D is possibly TRBD1 (5 bases). There are 14 residues in the CDR3. V gave up 5 bases and J gave up 4 bases, with 14 bases separating them. Looked up from germline, CDR1 is MNHEY and CDR2 is SMNVEV (reference sequence). CDR3 region: CASSPRDAGTEAFF. CDR3 coding DNA: TGTGCCAGCAGTCCCCGGGACGCAGGCACTGAAGCTTTCTTT.

J is TRBJ1-2 and V is TRBV5-6; D possibly corresponds to TRBD1 (5 bases). Trimming removed 1 base from V and 6 bases from J, with 19 bases in between. CDR3 length equals 16 residues. Germline lookup yields CDR1 SGHDT and CDR2 YYEEEE. The chain's CDR3 is CASSLISWDSGNGYTF. The CDR3 DNA sequence: TGTGCCAGCAGCTTGATTAGTTGGGACTCGGGCAATGGCTACACCTTC.

The genes are TRBV5-1 and TRBJ1-1, with TRBD1 matching over 7 bases. After removal of 4 bases from V and 3 bases from J, the junction contained 9 bases not matched to a gene. The length of the CDR3 is 15 residues. Germline V gene lookup returns CDR1 SGHRS and CDR2 YFSETQ. CDR3 in amino acids: CASSLYRDRDTEAFF. CDR3 nucleotides: TGCGCCAGCAGCCTGTACCGGGACAGAGACACTGAAGCTTTCTTT. Using reference TRBV5-1 and TRBJ1-1 for the parts outside the CDR3, the full variable domain is KAGVTQTPRYLIKTRGQQVTLSCSPISGHRSVSWYQQTPGQGLQFLFEYFSETQRNKGNFPGRFSGRQFSNSRSEMNVSTLELGDSALYLCASSLYRDRDTEAFFGQGTRLTVV.

J is TRBJ1-2 and V is TRBV7-2; TRBD1 matches 7 bases. The CDR3 has 15 residues. V was pared by 1 base and J by 4 bases, with 6 bases of the junction left unmatched. CDR1 is SGHTA, CDR2 FQGNSA, per germline. The CDR3 sequence: CASSLGGGSGYGYTF. The DNA of the CDR3 is TGTGCCAGCAGCTTAGGAGGGGGCTCGGGCTATGGCTACACCTTC.

The J gene is TRBJ2-3, the V gene TRBV30; the D gene could be TRBD1 or TRBD2 (6 bases each). Trimming left V 3 bases short and J 2 bases short, with 18 bases between. The CDR3 is made up of 16 amino acids. From germline, CDR1 is GTSNPN and CDR2 SVGIG (reference sequence). DNA for the CDR3: TGTGCCTGGAGAGCCCTGGGGGGCGGCCCCACAGATACGCAGTATTTT. It translates to CAWRALGGGPTDTQYF.

The chain is built from TRBV3-1 and TRBJ2-1, with 10 bases lining up with TRBD2. The CDR3 sequence is 14 residues long. Germline CDR1 is LGHDT and CDR2 is YNNKEL (reference sequence). J gave up 7 bases and V 4 bases, and 4 bases lay outside the gene matches. The CDR3: CASSPSGRWNEQFF. CDR3 coding DNA: TGTGCCAGCAGCCCTAGCGGGAGATGGAATGAGCAGTTCTTC.

The chain has TRBV5-1 and TRBJ2-1; D may be TRBD1 (6 bases). The CDR3 length is 14 residues. V gave up 4 bases and J gave up 1 base, with 9 bases separating them. Germline V gene lookup returns CDR1 SGHRS and CDR2 YFSETQ. The CDR3: CASSGQGSYNEQFF. CDR3 nucleotides: TGCGCCAGCAGCGGTCAGGGGTCCTACAATGAGCAGTTCTTC.

The CDR3 reads CASSLVVGKGNEQFF. The CDR3 DNA follows: TGCGCCAGCAGCTTGGTGGTGGGTAAGGGGAATGAGCAGTTCTTC. The genes are TRBV5-1 and TRBJ2-1; D may be TRBD1 (5 bases). The ends were cut back, 0 bases at V and 7 bases at J, with 14 bases in the middle. CDR1 and CDR2 (germline): SGHRS, YFSETQ. The CDR3 sequence is 15 residues long.

This clonotype has only a few counts. V and J are TRBV2 and TRBJ2-1, with TRBD2 matching over 11 bases. CDR3 size: 14 residues. CDR1 is SNHLY, CDR2 FYNNEI, per germline. Trimming removed 6 bases from V and 9 bases from J; junction bases left unmatched: 7. The CDR3 DNA is TGTGCCAGCAGCTTGACTAGCGGGAAGTCTGAGCAGTTCTTC. This encodes CASSLTSGKSEQFF. The full variable domain, completed using reference TRBV2 and TRBJ2-1, is EPEVTQTPSHQVTQMGQEVILRCVPISNHLYFYWYRQILGQKVEFLVSFYNNEISEKSEIFDDQFSVERPDGSNFTLKIRSTKLEDSAMYFCASSLTSGKSEQFFGPGTRLTVL.

This chain joins TRBV6-5 and TRBJ1-2; D perhaps matches TRBD1 (5 bases). The CDR3 contains 15 residues. Trimming shortened V by 6 bases and J by 5 bases, and 19 bases separated the two germline ends. Germline assignment: CDR1 MNHEY and CDR2 SVGAGI. This chain's CDR3 is CASSPPWMGGYGYTF. The CDR3 DNA sequence: TGTGCCAGCAGCCCCCCCTGGATGGGGGGGTATGGCTACACCTTC.

In its sample, this clonotype was seen a few times. The chain employs TRBV18 and TRBJ2-3, with D uncertain. Trimming shortened V by 3 bases and J by 3 bases, and 4 bases separated the two germline ends. Per germline, CDR1 KGHSH and CDR2 LQKENI. CDR3 length equals 12 residues. CDR3 DNA sequence: TGTGCCAGCTCACCTATTACAGATACGCAGTATTTT. Amino acids: CASSPITDTQYF.

The chain has TRBV30 and TRBJ2-1, with D perhaps given as TRBD1 or TRBD2 (5 bases each). V lost 2 bases and J 7 bases, leaving 9 bases between the germline ends. This CDR3 is 12 amino acids long. CDR1 is GTSNPN, CDR2 SVGIG, per germline (reference sequence). The CDR3 here is CAWSRDRNEQFF. The CDR3 DNA reads as TGTGCCTGGAGTCGGGACCGAAATGAGCAGTTCTTC.

The genes are TRBV7-2 and TRBJ2-3, with D possibly matching TRBD2 (5 bases). V lost 1 base and J 5 bases, leaving 7 bases between the germline ends. Looked up from germline, CDR1 is SGHTA and CDR2 is FQGNSA. The CDR3 covers 13 residues. CDR3 DNA sequence: TGTGCCAGCAGCTTAGAACGGGAAGATACGCAGTATTTT. Translating gives CASSLEREDTQYF.

The rearrangement links TRBV25-1 to TRBJ2-3, with 8 bases that match TRBD2. With 5 bases clipped from V and 2 bases from J, the junction kept 15 bases outside the gene matches. The CDR3 contains 18 residues. Germline CDR1 and CDR2: MGHDK and SYGVNS. CDR3 loop: CASSIAGGGQKFTDTQYF. CDR3 DNA sequence: TGTGCCAGCAGTATCGCCGGGGGGGGTCAGAAATTCACAGATACGCAGTATTTT. The full variable domain, in which reference TRBV25-1 and TRBJ2-3 provide the parts outside the CDR3, is EADIYQTPRYLVIGTGKKITLECSQTMGHDKMYWYQQDPGMELHLIHYSYGVNSTEKGDLSSESTVSRIRTEHFPLTLESARPSHTSQYLCASSIAGGGQKFTDTQYFGPGTRLTVL.

This chain connects TRBV29-1 to TRBJ2-1; TRBD2 might be the D (5 bases). The V gene lost 1 base and the J gene lost 7 bases, with 23 bases spanning the gap. This CDR3 spans 17 amino acids. The V gene's germline CDR1 is SQVTM and CDR2 ANQGSEA. The CDR3 here is CSVEASRGARSRNEQFF. As DNA, the CDR3 is TGCAGCGTTGAAGCCTCCCGGGGAGCGCGGAGTCGTAATGAGCAGTTCTTC.

The chain carries TRBV20-1 and TRBJ1-6; D uncertain. Germline lookup yields CDR1 DFQATT and CDR2 SNEGSKA (reference sequence). The CDR3 extends over 14 amino acids. V was cut by 3 bases and J by 7 bases, with 13 bases left in between. CDR3 amino acids: CSASAGLRNSPLHF. CDR3 nucleotide sequence: TGCAGTGCTAGCGCCGGGTTAAGAAATTCACCCCTCCACTTT.

This clonotype came up once. The rearrangement links TRBV2 to TRBJ2-5; tentatively, D is TRBD2 (5 bases). The CDR3 sequence is 17 residues long. Per the germline V gene, CDR1 is SNHLY and CDR2 is FYNNEI. V was clipped by 0 bases and J by 2 bases, with 16 bases between them. CDR3 DNA sequence: TGTGCCAGCAGTGAAGCGGTGCTAGCAGGTTCTCAAGAGACCCAGTACTTC. The encoded protein is CASSEAVLAGSQETQYF.

V gene TRBV5-1 combines with J gene TRBJ2-3; D may be TRBD2 (5 bases). Trimming took off 2 bases at V and 2 bases at J, with 9 bases between the two ends. This CDR3 spans 14 amino acids. Per the germline V gene, CDR1 is SGHRS and CDR2 is YFSETQ. The CDR3 spells CASSLEGPTDTQYF. The CDR3 DNA is TGCGCCAGCAGCTTAGAGGGTCCCACAGATACGCAGTATTTT.

J is TRBJ1-3 and V is TRBV2; tentatively, D is TRBD1 (6 bases). There are 15 residues in the CDR3. Trimming cost V 8 bases and J 6 bases, with 20 bases left between them. Germline assignment: CDR1 SNHLY and CDR2 FYNNEI. CDR3 sequence (DNA): TGTGCCAGCGTAGCCCGGGGGGCAGTTGCAAACACCATATATTTT. It encodes CASVARGAVANTIYF.

V usage is TRBV7-2 and J usage is TRBJ2-5; D is unresolved. In germline, CDR1 is SGHTA, CDR2 FQGNSA. The V end lost 1 base, the J end lost 5 bases, and 8 bases lay between the germline ends. This CDR3 comprises 13 residues. The CDR3 nucleotides read TGTGCCAGCAGCTTAGGCTTGGGCGAGACCCAGTACTTC. It is translated as CASSLGLGETQYF.

The V call is TRBV29-1, the J call TRBJ2-5, with TRBD2 matching over 12 bases. CDR1 SQVTM and CDR2 ANQGSEA come from the germline V gene. The CDR3 runs 16 residues. V shed 2 bases and J 5 bases; nucleotides not matched to a gene: 9. In DNA form, the CDR3 reads TGCAGCGTTGAAAGATCGATGACTAGCGGGAGTGAGACCCAGTACTTC. It encodes CSVERSMTSGSETQYF.

The chain employs TRBV4-3 and TRBJ2-1; unclear D gene. In germline, CDR1 is LGHNA, CDR2 YSLEER. Trimming shortened V by 0 bases and J by 15 bases, and 12 bases separated the two germline ends. This CDR3 spans 12 amino acids. As DNA, the CDR3 is TGCGCCAGCAGCCAAGATCGAATTAGGCCGTTCTTC. Residues: CASSQDRIRPFF.

This sequence joins TRBV5-5 and TRBJ1-1; D call uncertain. V lost 0 bases, J lost 1 base, and 7 bases lay in between. This CDR3 contains 14 residues. CDR1 is SGHKS, CDR2 YYEKEE, per germline (reference sequence). The CDR3 DNA follows: TGTGCCAGCAGCTTGGAAGGCTGGAACACTGAAGCTTTCTTT. It translates to CASSLEGWNTEAFF.

The genes are TRBV7-9 and TRBJ2-7; D is possibly TRBD1 (6 bases). CDR3 length equals 15 residues. V lost 1 base to trimming and J lost 5 bases, with 15 bases between them. The germline gives CDR1 SEHNR, CDR2 FQNEAQ (reference sequence). CDR3 protein: CASSLEGQGRNEQYF. CDR3 nucleotide sequence: TGTGCCAGCAGCTTAGAGGGGCAGGGGAGAAACGAGCAGTACTTC.

This clonotype was counted a few times. The chain is built from TRBV2 and TRBJ1-6, with D possibly matching TRBD1 (6 bases). Trimming left V 6 bases short and J 7 bases short, with 16 bases between. The CDR3 totals 15 residues. Germline loops: CDR1 SNHLY, CDR2 FYNNEI. The chain's CDR3 is CASSPQGVLNSPLHF. The CDR3 DNA sequence: TGTGCCAGCAGCCCACAGGGAGTGTTGAATTCACCCCTCCACTTT.

The chain carries TRBV3-1 and TRBJ1-1; D may be TRBD1 (5 bases). CDR3 length equals 18 residues. With 4 bases removed from V and 4 bases from J, the gap between germline ends came to 25 bases. Germline V CDR1 and CDR2: LGHDT, YNNKEL (reference sequence). The CDR3 reads CASSRQWGSYLQGTEAFF. The CDR3 region has the DNA TGTGCCAGCAGCCGCCAGTGGGGCTCATACCTCCAGGGCACTGAAGCTTTCTTT. The full variable domain, in which reference TRBV3-1 and TRBJ1-1 provide the parts outside the CDR3, is DTAVSQTPKYLVTQMGNDKSIKCEQNLGHDTMYWYKQDSKKFLKIMFSYNNKELIINETVPNRFSPKSPDKAHLNLHINSLELGDSAVYFCASSRQWGSYLQGTEAFFGQGTRLTVV.

J is TRBJ1-1 and V is TRBV7-9, with D perhaps TRBD1 (6 bases). The CDR3 has 14 residues. V gave up 4 bases and J gave up 3 bases, with 12 bases separating them. The germline V gene has CDR1 SEHNR and CDR2 FQNEAQ (reference sequence). CDR3 sequence reads: CASSSTGIYTEAFF. The CDR3 DNA sequence: TGTGCCAGCAGCTCAACAGGGATATACACTGAAGCTTTCTTT. Looking up the rest from reference TRBV7-9 and TRBJ1-1 gives the full variable domain: DTGVSQNPRHKITKRGQNVTFRCDPISEHNRLYWYRQTLGQGPEFLTYFQNEAQLEKSRLLSDRFSAERPKGSFSTLEIQRTEQGDSAMYLCASSSTGIYTEAFFGQGTRLTVV.

This sequence joins TRBV30 and TRBJ2-5; tentatively, D is TRBD2 (5 bases). With 4 bases removed from V and 5 bases from J, the gap between germline ends came to 17 bases. Per the germline V gene, CDR1 is GTSNPN and CDR2 is SVGIG (reference sequence). This CDR3 comprises 14 residues. The CDR3 DNA is TGTGCCTGGACTATACGGGGATCTCGGGAGACCCAGTACTTC. Protein: CAWTIRGSRETQYF.

The rearrangement joins TRBV5-1 to TRBJ2-1; a possible D gene is TRBD1 (6 bases). The CDR3 has 16 residues. Germline CDR1 SGHRS, CDR2 YFSETQ. The V and J ends lost 4 bases and 0 bases respectively, with 14 bases between them. DNA for the CDR3: TGCGCCAGCAGCCAAAGACAGGCGAGCTCCTACAATGAGCAGTTCTTC. Translating it yields CASSQRQASSYNEQFF.